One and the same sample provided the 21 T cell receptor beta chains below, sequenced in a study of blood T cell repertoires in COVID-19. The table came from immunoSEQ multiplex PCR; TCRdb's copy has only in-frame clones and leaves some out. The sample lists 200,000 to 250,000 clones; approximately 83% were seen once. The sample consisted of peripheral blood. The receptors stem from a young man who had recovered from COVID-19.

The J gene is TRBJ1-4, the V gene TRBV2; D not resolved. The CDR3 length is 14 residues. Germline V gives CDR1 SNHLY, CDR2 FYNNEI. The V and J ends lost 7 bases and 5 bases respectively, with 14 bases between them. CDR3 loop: CASKTGSRNEKLFF. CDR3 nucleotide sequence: TGTGCCAGCAAGACCGGGAGTAGGAATGAAAAACTGTTTTTT.

The DNA for the CDR3 is TGTGCCAGCAGCTTGGGACAGGTCCTTGGGGAAGCTTTCTTT. Its translation is CASSLGQVLGEAFF. This chain connects TRBV5-5 to TRBJ1-1; the D gene is possibly TRBD1 (6 bases). Trimming took 0 bases from V and 8 from J, leaving 14 bases between them. Looked up from germline, CDR1 is SGHKS and CDR2 is YYEKEE (reference sequence). CDR3 length equals 14 residues.

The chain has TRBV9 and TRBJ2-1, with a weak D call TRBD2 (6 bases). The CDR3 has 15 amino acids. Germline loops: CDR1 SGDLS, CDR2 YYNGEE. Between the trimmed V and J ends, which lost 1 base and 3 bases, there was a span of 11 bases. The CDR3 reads CASSVTGDGYNEQFF. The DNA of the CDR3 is TGTGCCAGCAGCGTAACGGGGGATGGCTACAATGAGCAGTTCTTC.

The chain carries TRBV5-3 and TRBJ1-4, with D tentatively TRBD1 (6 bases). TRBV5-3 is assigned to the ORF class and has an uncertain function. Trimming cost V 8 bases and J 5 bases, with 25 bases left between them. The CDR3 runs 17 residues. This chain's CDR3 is CASTHLDRPGNNEKLFF. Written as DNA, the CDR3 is TGTGCCAGTACCCACCTTGACAGGCCGGGGAACAATGAAAAACTGTTTTTT.

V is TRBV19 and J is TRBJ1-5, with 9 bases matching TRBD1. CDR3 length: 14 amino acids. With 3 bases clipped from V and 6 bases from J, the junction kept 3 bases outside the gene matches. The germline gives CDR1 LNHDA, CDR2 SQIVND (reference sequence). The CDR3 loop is CASSMGQGIQPQHF. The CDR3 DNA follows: TGTGCCAGTAGTATGGGACAGGGAATTCAGCCCCAGCATTTT. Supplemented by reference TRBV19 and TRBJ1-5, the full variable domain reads DGGITQSPKYLFRKEGQNVTLSCEQNLNHDAMYWYRQDPGQGLRLIYYSQIVNDFQKGDIAEGYSVSREKKESFPLTVTSAQKNPTAFYLCASSMGQGIQPQHFGDGTRLSIL.

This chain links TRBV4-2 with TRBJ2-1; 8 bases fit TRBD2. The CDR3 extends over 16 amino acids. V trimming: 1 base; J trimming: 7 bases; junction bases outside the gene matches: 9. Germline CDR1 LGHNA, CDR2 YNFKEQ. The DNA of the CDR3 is TGTGCCAGCAGCCAAGTTGGAGCGGGGGAAGGGAATGAGCAGTTCTTC. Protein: CASSQVGAGEGNEQFF.

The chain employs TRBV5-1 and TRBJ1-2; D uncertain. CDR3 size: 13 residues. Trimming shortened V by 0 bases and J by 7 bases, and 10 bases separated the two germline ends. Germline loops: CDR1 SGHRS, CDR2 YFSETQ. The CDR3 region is CASSLESMRGYTF. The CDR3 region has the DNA TGCGCCAGCAGCTTGGAATCGATGCGTGGCTACACCTTC.

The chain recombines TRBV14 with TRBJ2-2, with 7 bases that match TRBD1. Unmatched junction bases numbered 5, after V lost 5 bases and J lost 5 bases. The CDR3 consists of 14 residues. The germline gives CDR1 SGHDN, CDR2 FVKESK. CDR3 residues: CASSDRVWTGELFF. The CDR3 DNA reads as TGTGCCAGCAGCGACAGGGTCTGGACCGGGGAGCTGTTTTTT. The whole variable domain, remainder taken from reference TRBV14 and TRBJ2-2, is EAGVTQFPSHSVIEKGQTVTLRCDPISGHDNLYWYRRVMGKEIKFLLHFVKESKQDESGMPNNRFLAERTGGTYSTLKVQPAELEDSGVYFCASSDRVWTGELFFGEGSRLTVL.

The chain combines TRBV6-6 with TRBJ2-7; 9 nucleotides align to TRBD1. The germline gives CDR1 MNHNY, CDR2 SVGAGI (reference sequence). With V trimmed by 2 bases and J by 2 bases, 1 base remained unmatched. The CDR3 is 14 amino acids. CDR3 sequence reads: CASSYRTGAYEQYF. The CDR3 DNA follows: TGTGCCAGCAGTTACAGGACAGGGGCCTACGAGCAGTACTTC.

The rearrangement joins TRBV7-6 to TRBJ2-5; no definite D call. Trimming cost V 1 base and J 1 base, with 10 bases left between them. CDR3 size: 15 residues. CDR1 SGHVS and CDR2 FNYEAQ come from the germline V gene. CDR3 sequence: CASSLGMAAQETQYF. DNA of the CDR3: TGTGCCAGCAGCTTAGGAATGGCGGCCCAAGAGACCCAGTACTTC.

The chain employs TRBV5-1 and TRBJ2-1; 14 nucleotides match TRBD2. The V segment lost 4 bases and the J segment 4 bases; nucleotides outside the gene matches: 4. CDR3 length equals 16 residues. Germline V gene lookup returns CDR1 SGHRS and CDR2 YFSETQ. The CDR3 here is CASSATSGGAYNEQFF. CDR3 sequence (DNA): TGCGCCAGCAGCGCGACTAGCGGGGGGGCGTACAATGAGCAGTTCTTC.

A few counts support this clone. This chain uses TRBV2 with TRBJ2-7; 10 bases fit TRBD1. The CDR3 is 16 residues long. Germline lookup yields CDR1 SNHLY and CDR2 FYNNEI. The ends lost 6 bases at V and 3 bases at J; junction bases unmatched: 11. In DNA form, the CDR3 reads TGTGCCAGCAGAGACCCGACAGGGGGCAAGGACTACGAGCAGTACTTC. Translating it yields CASRDPTGGKDYEQYF. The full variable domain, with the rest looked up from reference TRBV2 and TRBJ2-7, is EPEVTQTPSHQVTQMGQEVILRCVPISNHLYFYWYRQILGQKVEFLVSFYNNEISEKSEIFDDQFSVERPDGSNFTLKIRSTKLEDSAMYFCASRDPTGGKDYEQYFGPGTRLTVT.

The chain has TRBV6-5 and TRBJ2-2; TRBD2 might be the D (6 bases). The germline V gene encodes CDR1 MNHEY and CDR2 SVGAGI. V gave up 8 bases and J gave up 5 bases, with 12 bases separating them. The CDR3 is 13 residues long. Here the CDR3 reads CASALGGTGELFF. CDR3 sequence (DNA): TGTGCCAGCGCTCTTGGGGGGACCGGGGAGCTGTTTTTT.

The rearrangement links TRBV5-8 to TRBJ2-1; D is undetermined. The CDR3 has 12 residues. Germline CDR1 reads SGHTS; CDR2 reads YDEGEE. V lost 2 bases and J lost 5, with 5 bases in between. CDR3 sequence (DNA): TGTGCCAGCAGCTTTAGAGACAATGAGCAGTTCTTC. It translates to CASSFRDNEQFF.

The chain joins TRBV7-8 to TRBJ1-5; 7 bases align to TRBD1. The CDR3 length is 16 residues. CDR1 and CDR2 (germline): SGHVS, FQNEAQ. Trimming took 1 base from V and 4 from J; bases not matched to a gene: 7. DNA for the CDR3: TGTGCCAGCAGCTTAGGGCCGGGACAGCTTAATCAGCCCCAGCATTTT. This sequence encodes CASSLGPGQLNQPQHF.

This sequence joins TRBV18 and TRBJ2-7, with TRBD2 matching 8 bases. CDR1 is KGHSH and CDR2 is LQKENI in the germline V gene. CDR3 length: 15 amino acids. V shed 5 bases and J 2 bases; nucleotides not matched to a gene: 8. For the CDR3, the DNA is TGTGCCAGCTCATCAAACGGGGGGGAGACCTACGAGCAGTACTTC. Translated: CASSSNGGETYEQYF.

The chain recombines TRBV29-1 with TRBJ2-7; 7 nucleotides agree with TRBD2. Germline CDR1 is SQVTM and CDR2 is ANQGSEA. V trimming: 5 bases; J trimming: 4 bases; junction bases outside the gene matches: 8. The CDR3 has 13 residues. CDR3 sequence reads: CSVLDPGGYEQYF. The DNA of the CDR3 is TGCAGCGTTTTAGACCCGGGAGGTTACGAGCAGTACTTC.

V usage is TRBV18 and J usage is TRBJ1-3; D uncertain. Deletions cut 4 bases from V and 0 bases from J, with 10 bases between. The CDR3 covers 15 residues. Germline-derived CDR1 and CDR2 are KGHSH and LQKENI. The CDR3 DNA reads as TGTGCCAGCTCACGGACTACTCTCTCTGGAAACACCATATATTTT. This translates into CASSRTTLSGNTIYF.

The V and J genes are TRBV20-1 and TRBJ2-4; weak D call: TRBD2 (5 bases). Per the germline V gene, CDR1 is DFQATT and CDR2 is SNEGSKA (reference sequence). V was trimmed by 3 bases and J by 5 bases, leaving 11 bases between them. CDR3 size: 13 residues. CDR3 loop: CSASLGRENIQYF. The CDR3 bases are TGCAGTGCTAGTCTAGGGCGGGAAAACATTCAGTACTTC.

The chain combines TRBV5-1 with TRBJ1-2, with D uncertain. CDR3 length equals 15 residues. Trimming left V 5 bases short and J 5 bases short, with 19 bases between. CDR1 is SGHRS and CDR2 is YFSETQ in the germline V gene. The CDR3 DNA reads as TGCGCCAGCAGGGGGAGGAGCATTCGCGATTATGGCTACACCTTC. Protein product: CASRGRSIRDYGYTF.

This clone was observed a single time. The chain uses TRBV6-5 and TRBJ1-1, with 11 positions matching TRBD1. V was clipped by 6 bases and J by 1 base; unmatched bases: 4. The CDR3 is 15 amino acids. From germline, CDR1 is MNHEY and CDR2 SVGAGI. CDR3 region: CASRAGQGANTEAFF. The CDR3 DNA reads TGTGCCAGCAGGGCAGGACAGGGGGCGAACACTGAAGCTTTCTTT.